One sample yielded the 28 T cell receptor beta chains listed below, sequenced in a study of blood T cell repertoires in COVID-19. TCRdb's copy holds only in-frame clones and misses some; the assay was immunoSEQ multiplex PCR. The sample includes 150,000 or so clones, 82% seen only once; the top ten take over 12%. The material sequenced was peripheral blood. Source of these receptors: a human donor with acute or convalescent COVID-19. The donor label of this sample is uncertain.

The rearrangement links TRBV18 to TRBJ1-5, with 7 positions matching TRBD1. The V gene end was trimmed by 2 bases and the J gene end by 7 bases; junction bases not matched to a gene: 8. This CDR3 comprises 15 residues. Germline V gene lookup returns CDR1 KGHSH and CDR2 LQKENI. CDR3 DNA sequence: TGTGCCAGCTCACCAAGACAGGGTCAGCAGCAGCCCCAGCATTTT. Translating it yields CASSPRQGQQQPQHF.

This chain connects TRBV6-1 to TRBJ1-6; D might be TRBD1 (5 bases). Trimming cost V 3 bases and J 7 bases, with 13 bases left between them. The germline CDR1 and CDR2 sequences are MNHNS and SASEGT. The CDR3 has 15 residues. Here the CDR3 reads CASSEEGIFNSPLHF. The CDR3 coding sequence is TGTGCCAGCAGTGAGGAGGGGATTTTCAATTCACCCCTCCACTTT.

The chain is built from TRBV2 and TRBJ1-1; D perhaps matches TRBD1 (6 bases). There are 14 residues in the CDR3. V was shortened by 7 bases and J by 5 bases, with 17 bases between the two germline ends. Germline values: CDR1 SNHLY, CDR2 FYNNEI. In DNA form, the CDR3 reads TGTGCCAGCACGTCCTCAGGGGCTGGAACTGAAGCTTTCTTT. Its protein is CASTSSGAGTEAFF.

The V call is TRBV29-1, the J call TRBJ1-2; D might be TRBD1 (5 bases). CDR1 SQVTM and CDR2 ANQGSEA come from the germline V gene. Trimming left V 3 bases short and J 4 bases short, with 15 bases between. This CDR3 has 14 amino acids. The CDR3 is CSVDVLGVFYGYTF. The CDR3 DNA follows: TGCAGCGTTGACGTCCTAGGGGTCTTCTATGGCTACACCTTC. The complete variable domain, with remaining parts taken from reference TRBV29-1 and TRBJ1-2, reads SAVISQKPSRDICQRGTSLTIQCQVDSQVTMMFWYRQQPGQSLTLIATANQGSEATYESGFVIDKFPISRPNLTFSTLTVSNMSPEDSSIYLCSVDVLGVFYGYTFGSGTRLTVV.

V usage is TRBV6-5 and J usage is TRBJ2-7; D is perhaps TRBD2 (5 bases). Trimming left V 0 bases short and J 7 bases short, with 10 bases between. In germline, CDR1 is MNHEY, CDR2 SVGAGI. The CDR3 has 13 residues. CDR3 bases: TGTGCCAGCAGTTACTCGCAGTCGGGGGAGCAGTACTTC. It specifies CASSYSQSGEQYF.

This clone was observed at least ten times. The rearrangement uses TRBV11-2 and TRBJ2-1; 11 bases are shared with TRBD2. V trimming: 0 bases; J trimming: 12 bases; junction bases outside the gene matches: 7. The CDR3 loop spans 15 amino acids. Germline V gives CDR1 SGHAT, CDR2 FQNNGV. The CDR3 nucleotides read TGTGCCAGCAGCTTAGAGCCTAGCGGGGGGCCCTGGCAGTTCTTC. Amino acid sequence: CASSLEPSGGPWQFF. Full variable domain (missing parts from reference TRBV11-2 and TRBJ2-1): EAGVAQSPRYKIIEKRQSVAFWCNPISGHATLYWYQQILGQGPKLLIQFQNNGVVDDSQLPKDRFSAERLKGVDSTLKIQPAKLEDSAVYLCASSLEPSGGPWQFFGPGTRLTVL.

The chain carries TRBV7-8 and TRBJ1-1, with D possibly matching TRBD1 (6 bases). CDR1 and CDR2 from the germline V gene are SGHVS and FQNEAQ. The CDR3 runs 15 residues. V lost 5 bases and J 5 bases, leaving 18 bases between the germline ends. The CDR3 DNA follows: TGTGCCAGCAGCCAGATGGGGACAAAGGGGACTGAAGCTTTCTTT. Its protein product is CASSQMGTKGTEAFF.

V and J are TRBV30 and TRBJ2-6, with D perhaps matching TRBD1 (5 bases). The CDR3 sequence is 15 residues long. V lost 0 bases, J lost 0 bases, and 6 bases lay in between. Germline CDR1 reads GTSNPN; CDR2 reads SVGIG (reference sequence). CDR3 DNA: TGTGCCTGGAGTGTAAGGGGCTCTGGGGCCAACGTCCTGACTTTC. Translating gives CAWSVRGSGANVLTF.

This chain uses TRBV2 with TRBJ2-3, with 8 bases identical to TRBD1. The CDR3 consists of 17 residues. The V segment lost 6 bases and the J segment 6 bases; nucleotides outside the gene matches: 17. Germline CDR1 is SNHLY and CDR2 is FYNNEI. The CDR3 region is CASRRWNPGQAADTQYF. The DNA of the CDR3 is TGTGCCAGCAGAAGATGGAATCCGGGACAGGCGGCCGATACGCAGTATTTT.

The chain recombines TRBV2 with TRBJ1-2; TRBD1 is a possible D gene (6 bases). The CDR3 loop spans 13 amino acids. Deletions cut 8 bases from V and 2 bases from J, with 12 bases between. Germline V lookup: CDR1 SNHLY, CDR2 FYNNEI. CDR3 DNA sequence: TGTGCCAGCGAGGGGCAGGGGAACTATGGCTACACCTTC. Translating gives CASEGQGNYGYTF.

In this sample, this clone turned up many times. The chain is built from TRBV3-1 (or the pseudogene TRBV3-2) and TRBJ2-3; D is perhaps TRBD2 (5 bases). Germline CDR1 is LGHDT and CDR2 is YNNKEL (reference sequence). The CDR3 runs 17 residues. V was shortened by 4 bases and J by 5 bases, with 22 bases between the two germline ends. The CDR3 loop reads CASSPDQLGRTGDTQYF. CDR3 in DNA: TGTGCCAGCAGCCCTGACCAGCTAGGGAGAACGGGAGATACGCAGTATTTT.

The chain couples TRBV5-1 to TRBJ1-4; a possible D gene is TRBD1 (6 bases). The length of the CDR3 is 14 residues. Germline lookup yields CDR1 SGHRS and CDR2 YFSETQ. V was pared by 1 base and J by 2 bases, with 6 bases between. This CDR3 is CASSLTGTNEKLFF. In DNA form, the CDR3 reads TGCGCCAGCAGCTTGACAGGGACTAATGAAAAACTGTTTTTT.

This clone showed up just a few times. CDR3 nucleotides: TGTGCCTGCCTCGGGGACACTGAAGCTTTCTTT. Translation: CACLGDTEAFF. The chain is built from TRBV2 and TRBJ1-1; unclear D gene. Trimming pared 11 bases from V and 3 bases from J, leaving 10 bases between. There are 11 residues in the CDR3. The germline gives CDR1 SNHLY, CDR2 FYNNEI.

This chain uses TRBV19 with TRBJ2-6; perhaps TRBD2 as D (6 bases). CDR1 and CDR2 (germline): LNHDA, SQIVND (reference sequence). V was clipped by 3 bases and J by 3 bases, with 18 bases between them. CDR3 size: 18 residues. DNA of the CDR3: TGTGCCAGTAGTATTTTTCGGGGGATTAGAAGTGGGGCCAACGTCCTGACTTTC. Protein product: CASSIFRGIRSGANVLTF.

In this sample, this clone turned up a few times. V and J are TRBV19 and TRBJ2-7, with 9 nucleotides matching TRBD1. Per germline, CDR1 LNHDA and CDR2 SQIVND (reference sequence). This CDR3 has 14 residues. V was pared by 6 bases and J by 5 bases, with 8 bases of the junction left unmatched. CDR3 loop: CASRPPGQGNEQYF. As DNA, the CDR3 is TGTGCCAGTAGGCCACCGGGACAGGGTAACGAGCAGTACTTC.

This chain joins TRBV20-1 and TRBJ2-1; unclear D gene. V shed 0 bases and J shed 9 bases, with 3 bases lying between them. This CDR3 is 10 amino acids long. Germline CDR1 and CDR2: DFQATT and SNEGSKA (reference sequence). CDR3 in DNA: TGCAGTGCTAGAGACGTTGAGCAGTTCTTC. As protein: CSARDVEQFF.

The chain employs TRBV3-1 (or the pseudogene TRBV3-2) and TRBJ2-1; D might be TRBD2 (5 bases). The V and J ends lost 5 bases and 7 bases respectively, with 18 bases between them. The CDR3 totals 15 residues. The germline V gene has CDR1 LGHDT and CDR2 YNNKEL (reference sequence). The CDR3 loop reads CASSEQTIVGNEQFF. The CDR3 nucleotides are TGTGCCAGCAGCGAGCAGACTATAGTGGGGAATGAGCAGTTCTTC.

This chain links TRBV6-1 with TRBJ1-3; weak D call: TRBD1 (5 bases). V was clipped by 2 bases and J by 0 bases, with 14 bases between them. Germline assignment: CDR1 MNHNS and CDR2 SASEGT. CDR3 length equals 17 residues. In DNA form, the CDR3 reads TGTGCCAGCAGTGAATTGGTTAACAGGCACTCTGGAAACACCATATATTTT. Translated: CASSELVNRHSGNTIYF.

V and J are TRBV19 and TRBJ1-1; TRBD1 matches 9 bases. CDR1 LNHDA and CDR2 SQIVND come from the germline V gene (reference sequence). Losses at the gene ends were 3 bases for V and 5 bases for J; bases not matched to a gene: 10. The CDR3 length is 16 residues. CDR3 nucleotides: TGTGCCAGTAGTATCCTACCCGGACAGGGGCTGACTGAAGCTTTCTTT. Its protein is CASSILPGQGLTEAFF. Full variable domain (rest looked up from reference TRBV19 and TRBJ1-1): DGGITQSPKYLFRKEGQNVTLSCEQNLNHDAMYWYRQDPGQGLRLIYYSQIVNDFQKGDIAEGYSVSREKKESFPLTVTSAQKNPTAFYLCASSILPGQGLTEAFFGQGTRLTVV.

The chain employs TRBV30 and TRBJ2-7, with a possible D match to TRBD1 (7 bases). The V gene's germline CDR1 is GTSNPN and CDR2 SVGIG (reference sequence). Trimming stripped 5 bases from V and 2 bases from J, with 16 bases between. The CDR3 is 14 residues long. The CDR3 bases are TGTGCCTGGGGGCGGGACAGTACTACCTACGAGCAGTACTTC. Amino acid sequence: CAWGRDSTTYEQYF.

V usage is TRBV7-8 and J usage is TRBJ1-2; 8 nucleotides line up with TRBD1. Trimming removed 0 bases from V and 8 bases from J; junction bases left unmatched: 8. The germline V gene encodes CDR1 SGHVS and CDR2 FQNEAQ. CDR3 length: 15 amino acids. The CDR3 DNA reads as TGTGCCAGCAGCTTAGCGGAGGACAGGGTGAGGGGCTACACCTTC. Protein product: CASSLAEDRVRGYTF.

This chain joins TRBV18 and TRBJ1-1; tentatively, D is TRBD1 (5 bases). Per germline, CDR1 KGHSH and CDR2 LQKENI. The CDR3 has 14 amino acids. Trimming cost V 4 bases and J 4 bases, with 13 bases left between them. In nucleotides, the CDR3 is TGTGCCAGCTCACAAAGTCAGGGACTCACTGAAGCTTTCTTT. Its translation: CASSQSQGLTEAFF.

The chain couples TRBV6-5 to TRBJ2-5; 7 bases align to TRBD1. The CDR3 spans 16 residues. The J segment lost 5 bases and the V segment lost 3 bases, leaving 12 bases of the junction unmatched. Germline CDR1 is MNHEY and CDR2 is SVGAGI. The CDR3 here is CASSYERNRGWETQYF. CDR3 coding DNA: TGTGCCAGCAGTTATGAGAGGAACAGGGGATGGGAGACCCAGTACTTC.

The V and J genes are TRBV18 and TRBJ1-2; 9 nucleotides line up with TRBD1. In germline, CDR1 is KGHSH, CDR2 LQKENI. V lost 3 bases and J lost 0; bases outside the gene matches: 5. This CDR3 comprises 16 residues. The CDR3 here is CASSPRTGETNYGYTF. DNA of the CDR3: TGTGCCAGCTCACCTAGGACAGGGGAGACTAACTATGGCTACACCTTC. Based on the CDR3 plus reference TRBV18 and TRBJ1-2, the full variable domain is NAGVMQNPRHLVRRRGQEARLRCSPMKGHSHVYWYRQLPEEGLKFMVYLQKENIIDESGMPKERFSAEFPKEGPSILRIQQVVRGDSAAYFCASSPRTGETNYGYTFGSGTRLTVV.

This clone was seen once. The rearrangement links TRBV4-1 to TRBJ2-7, with 8 positions matching TRBD1. Germline values: CDR1 MGHRA, CDR2 YSYEKL. Trimming cost V 3 bases and J 7 bases; bases outside gene matches: 5. The CDR3 is made up of 13 amino acids. DNA for the CDR3: TGCGCCAGCAGCCAGATACAGGGGGATGAGCAGTACTTC. Protein sequence: CASSQIQGDEQYF.

The chain uses TRBV20-1 and TRBJ1-1, with D unresolved. Germline lookup yields CDR1 DFQATT and CDR2 SNEGSKA (reference sequence). This CDR3 contains 10 residues. With 5 bases removed from V and 5 bases from J, the gap between germline ends came to 6 bases. The CDR3: CSASKTEAFF. CDR3 bases: TGCAGTGCTTCCAAAACTGAAGCTTTCTTT.

CDR3 in amino acids: CASSQPRDRGPTGELFF. DNA for the CDR3: TGTGCCAGCAGCCAACCGCGGGACAGGGGGCCCACCGGGGAGCTGTTTTTT. The V gene is TRBV3-1 (or the pseudogene TRBV3-2), the J gene TRBJ2-2, with 12 bases fitting TRBD1. Germline CDR1 is LGHDT and CDR2 is YNNKEL (reference sequence). The CDR3 is 17 amino acids. J lost 4 bases, V lost 2 bases, and 5 bases had no gene match.

The gene calls are TRBV20-1 and TRBJ2-3; D is ambiguous. Trimming took 3 bases from V and 5 from J, leaving 9 bases between them. Germline lookup yields CDR1 DFQATT and CDR2 SNEGSKA (reference sequence). The CDR3 runs to 12 residues. CDR3 loop: CSASKSGDTQYF. CDR3 DNA: TGCAGTGCTAGTAAGTCCGGAGATACGCAGTATTTT.